Described below is a single T cell receptor (beta chain) sequence and its context. This entry belongs to a study of control samples from healthy donors and cancer patients. TCRdb's copy holds only in-frame clones and misses some; the assay was immunoSEQ multiplex PCR. The table includes 150,000 to 200,000 clones, around 88% detected once. V gave up 3 bases and J gave up 5 bases, with 13 bases separating them. The CDR3 contains 14 residues. Germline V gene lookup returns CDR1 MGHRA and CDR2 YSYEKL. The specimen sequenced was blood. This receptor was taken from a woman younger than 45 in good health. The chain has TRBV4-1 and TRBJ1-1; maybe TRBD1 (5 bases). CDR3 sequence (DNA): TGCGCCAGCAGCCACGGGGTGGGGCTGACTGAAGCTTTCTTT. The encoded protein is CASSHGVGLTEAFF.